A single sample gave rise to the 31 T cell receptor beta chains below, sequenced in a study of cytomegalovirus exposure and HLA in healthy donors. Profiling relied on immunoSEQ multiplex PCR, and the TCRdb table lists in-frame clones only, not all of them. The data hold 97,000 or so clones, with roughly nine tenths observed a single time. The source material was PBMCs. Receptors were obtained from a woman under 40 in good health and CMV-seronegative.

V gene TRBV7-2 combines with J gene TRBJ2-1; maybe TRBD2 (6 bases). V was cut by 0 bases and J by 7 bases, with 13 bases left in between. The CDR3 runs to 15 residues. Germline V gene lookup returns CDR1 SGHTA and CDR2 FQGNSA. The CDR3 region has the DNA TGTGCCAGCAGCTTAGCGAGATGGAGGGGAAATGAGCAGTTCTTC. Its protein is CASSLARWRGNEQFF.

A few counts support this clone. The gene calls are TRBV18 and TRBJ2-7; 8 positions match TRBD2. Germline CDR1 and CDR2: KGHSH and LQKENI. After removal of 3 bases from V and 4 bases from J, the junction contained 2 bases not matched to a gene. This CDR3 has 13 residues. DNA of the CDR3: TGTGCCAGCTCACCCTCGGGGGGGTACGAGCAGTACTTC. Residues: CASSPSGGYEQYF. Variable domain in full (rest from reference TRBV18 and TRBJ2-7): NAGVMQNPRHLVRRRGQEARLRCSPMKGHSHVYWYRQLPEEGLKFMVYLQKENIIDESGMPKERFSAEFPKEGPSILRIQQVVRGDSAAYFCASSPSGGYEQYFGPGTRLTVT.

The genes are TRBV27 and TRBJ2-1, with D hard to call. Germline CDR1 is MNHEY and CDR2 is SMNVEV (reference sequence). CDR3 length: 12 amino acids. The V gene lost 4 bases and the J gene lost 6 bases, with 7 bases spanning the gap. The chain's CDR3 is CASSSTTNEQFF. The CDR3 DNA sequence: TGTGCCAGCAGTTCCACTACCAATGAGCAGTTCTTC.

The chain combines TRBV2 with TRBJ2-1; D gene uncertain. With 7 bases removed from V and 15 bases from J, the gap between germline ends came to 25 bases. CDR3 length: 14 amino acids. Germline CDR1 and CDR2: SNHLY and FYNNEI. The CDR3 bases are TGTGCCAGCATTAAAATGGTGAGCGCCGAGCATGGGTTCTTC. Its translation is CASIKMVSAEHGFF.

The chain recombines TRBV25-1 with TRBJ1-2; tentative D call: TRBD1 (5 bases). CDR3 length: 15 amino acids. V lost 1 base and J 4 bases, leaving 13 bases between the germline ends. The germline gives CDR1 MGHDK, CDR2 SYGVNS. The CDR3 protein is CASSESSEGLYGYTF. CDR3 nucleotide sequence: TGTGCCAGCAGTGAATCCTCGGAGGGACTCTATGGCTACACCTTC.

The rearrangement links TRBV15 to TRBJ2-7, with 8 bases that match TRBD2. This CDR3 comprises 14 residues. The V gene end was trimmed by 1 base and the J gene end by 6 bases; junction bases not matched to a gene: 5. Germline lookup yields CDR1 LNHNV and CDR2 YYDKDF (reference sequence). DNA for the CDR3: TGTGCCACCAGCAGAGCGTCCGGGGGGGGCGAGCAGTACTTC. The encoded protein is CATSRASGGGEQYF.

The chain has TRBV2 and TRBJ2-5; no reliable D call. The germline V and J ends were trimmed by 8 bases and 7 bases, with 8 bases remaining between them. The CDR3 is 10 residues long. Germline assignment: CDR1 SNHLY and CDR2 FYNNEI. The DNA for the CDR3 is TGTGCCAGCCTTATGAGGACCCAGTACTTC. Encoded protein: CASLMRTQYF.

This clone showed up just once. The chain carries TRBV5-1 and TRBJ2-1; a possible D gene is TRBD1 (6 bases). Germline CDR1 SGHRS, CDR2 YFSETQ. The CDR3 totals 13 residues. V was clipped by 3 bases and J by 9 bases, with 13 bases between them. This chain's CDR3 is CASSYTGFGEQFF. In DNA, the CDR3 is TGCGCCAGCAGCTATACAGGGTTCGGTGAGCAGTTCTTC.

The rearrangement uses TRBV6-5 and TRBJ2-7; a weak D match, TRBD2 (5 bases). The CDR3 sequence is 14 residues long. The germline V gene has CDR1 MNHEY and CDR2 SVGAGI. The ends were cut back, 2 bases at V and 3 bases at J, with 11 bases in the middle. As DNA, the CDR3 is TGTGCCAGCAGTTACGGGAGCCCCCGCTACGAGCAGTACTTC. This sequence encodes CASSYGSPRYEQYF.

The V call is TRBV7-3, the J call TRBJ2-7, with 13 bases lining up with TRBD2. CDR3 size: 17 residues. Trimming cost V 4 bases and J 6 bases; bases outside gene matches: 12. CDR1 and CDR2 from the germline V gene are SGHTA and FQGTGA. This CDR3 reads CASSSSRTSGSAAEQYF. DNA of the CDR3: TGTGCCAGCAGCTCGTCAAGGACTAGCGGGAGTGCGGCCGAGCAGTACTTC.

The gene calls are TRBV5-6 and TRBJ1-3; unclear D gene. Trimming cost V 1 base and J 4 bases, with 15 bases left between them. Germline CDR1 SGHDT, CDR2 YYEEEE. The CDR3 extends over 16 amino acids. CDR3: CASSLLGPGSGNTIYF. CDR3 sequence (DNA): TGTGCCAGCAGCTTGTTGGGCCCAGGTTCGGGAAACACCATATATTTT.

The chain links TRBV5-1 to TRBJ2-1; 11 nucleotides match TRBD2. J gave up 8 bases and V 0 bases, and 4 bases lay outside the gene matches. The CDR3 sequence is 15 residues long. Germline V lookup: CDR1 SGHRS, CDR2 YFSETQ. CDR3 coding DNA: TGCGCCAGCAGCTTGGGACTAGCGGGACTGTATGAGCAGTTCTTC. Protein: CASSLGLAGLYEQFF.

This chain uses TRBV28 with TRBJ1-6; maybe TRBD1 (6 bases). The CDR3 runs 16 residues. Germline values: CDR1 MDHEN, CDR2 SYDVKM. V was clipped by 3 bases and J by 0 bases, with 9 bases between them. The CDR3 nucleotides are TGTGCCAGCAGTTTCATCAGGGGCTCCTATAATTCACCCCTCCACTTT. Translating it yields CASSFIRGSYNSPLHF.

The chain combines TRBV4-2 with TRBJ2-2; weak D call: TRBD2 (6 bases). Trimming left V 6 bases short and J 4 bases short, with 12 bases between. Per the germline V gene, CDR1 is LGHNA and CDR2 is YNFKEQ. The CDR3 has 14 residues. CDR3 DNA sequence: TGTGCCAGCAGGGTCGACGGGGGCACCGGGGAGCTGTTTTTT. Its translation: CASRVDGGTGELFF.

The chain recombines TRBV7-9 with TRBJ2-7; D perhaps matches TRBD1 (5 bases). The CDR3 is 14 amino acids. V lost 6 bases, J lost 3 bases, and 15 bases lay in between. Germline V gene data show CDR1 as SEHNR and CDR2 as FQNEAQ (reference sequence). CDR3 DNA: TGTGCCAGCAGTCTAAACGACCAGGGCTACGAGCAGTACTTC. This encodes CASSLNDQGYEQYF.

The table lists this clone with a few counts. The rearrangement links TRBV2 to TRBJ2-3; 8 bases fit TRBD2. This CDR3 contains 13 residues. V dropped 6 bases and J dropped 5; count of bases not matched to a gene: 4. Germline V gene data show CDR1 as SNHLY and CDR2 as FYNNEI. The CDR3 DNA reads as TGTGCCAGCAGGGGGACTAGTGTAGATACGCAGTATTTT. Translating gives CASRGTSVDTQYF.

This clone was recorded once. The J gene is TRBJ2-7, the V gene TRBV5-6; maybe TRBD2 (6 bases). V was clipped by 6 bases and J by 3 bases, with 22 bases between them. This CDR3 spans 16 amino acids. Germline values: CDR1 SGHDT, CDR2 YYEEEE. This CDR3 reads CASTRMSGLTYYEQYF. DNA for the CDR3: TGTGCCAGCACCCGAATGTCGGGACTTACCTACTACGAGCAGTACTTC. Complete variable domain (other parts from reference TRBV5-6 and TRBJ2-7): DAGVTQSPTHLIKTRGQQVTLRCSPKSGHDTVSWYQQALGQGPQFIFQYYEEEERQRGNFPDRFSGHQFPNYSSELNVNALLLGDSALYLCASTRMSGLTYYEQYFGPGTRLTVT.

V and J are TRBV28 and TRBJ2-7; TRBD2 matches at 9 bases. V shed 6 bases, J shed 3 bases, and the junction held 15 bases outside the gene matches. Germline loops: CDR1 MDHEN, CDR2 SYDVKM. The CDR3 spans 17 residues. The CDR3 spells CASSSWRGGRSLYEQYF. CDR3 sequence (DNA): TGTGCCAGCAGCTCTTGGCGGGGGGGTAGATCCCTCTACGAGCAGTACTTC. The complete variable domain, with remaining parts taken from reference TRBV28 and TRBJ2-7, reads DVKVTQSSRYLVKRTGEKVFLECVQDMDHENMFWYRQDPGLGLRLIYFSYDVKMKEKGDIPEGYSVSREKKERFSLILESASTNQTSMYLCASSSWRGGRSLYEQYFGPGTRLTVT.

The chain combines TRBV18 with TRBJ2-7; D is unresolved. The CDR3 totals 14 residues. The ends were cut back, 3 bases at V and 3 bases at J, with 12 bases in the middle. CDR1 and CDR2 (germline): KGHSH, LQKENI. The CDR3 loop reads CASSPARQNYEQYF. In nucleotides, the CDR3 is TGTGCCAGCTCACCTGCGAGGCAGAACTACGAGCAGTACTTC.

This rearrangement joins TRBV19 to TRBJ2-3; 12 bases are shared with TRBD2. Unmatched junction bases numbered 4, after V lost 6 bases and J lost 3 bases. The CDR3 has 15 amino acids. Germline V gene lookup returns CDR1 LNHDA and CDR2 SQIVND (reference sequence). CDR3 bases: TGTGCCAGTAGGCCACTAGCGGGGGGAACAGATACGCAGTATTTT. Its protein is CASRPLAGGTDTQYF.

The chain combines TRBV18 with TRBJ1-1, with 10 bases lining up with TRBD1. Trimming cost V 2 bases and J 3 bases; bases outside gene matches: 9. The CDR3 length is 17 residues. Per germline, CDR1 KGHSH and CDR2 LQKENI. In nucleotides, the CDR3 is TGTGCCAGCTCACCAGGACAGGGGGAGGTGACGGACACTGAAGCTTTCTTT. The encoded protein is CASSPGQGEVTDTEAFF.

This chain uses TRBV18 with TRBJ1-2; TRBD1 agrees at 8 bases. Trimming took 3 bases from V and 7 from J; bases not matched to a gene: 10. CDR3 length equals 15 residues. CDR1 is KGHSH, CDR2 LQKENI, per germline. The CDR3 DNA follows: TGTGCCAGCTCACCCGAGGTACCAGGGGGCGGTGGCTACACCTTC. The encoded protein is CASSPEVPGGGGYTF.

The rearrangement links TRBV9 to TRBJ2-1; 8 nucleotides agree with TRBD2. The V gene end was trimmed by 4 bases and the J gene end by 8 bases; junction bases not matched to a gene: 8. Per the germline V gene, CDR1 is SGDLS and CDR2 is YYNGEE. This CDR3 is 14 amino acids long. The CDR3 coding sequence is TGTGCCAGCAGCTCCAGCGGGAGAGTAGATGAGCAGTTCTTC. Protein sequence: CASSSSGRVDEQFF.

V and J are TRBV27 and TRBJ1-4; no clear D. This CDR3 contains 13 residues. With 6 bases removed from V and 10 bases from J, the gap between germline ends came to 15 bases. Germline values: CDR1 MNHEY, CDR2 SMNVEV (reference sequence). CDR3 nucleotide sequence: TGTGCCAGCAGCTCCGGGCCTCTAGCAAAACTGTTTTTT. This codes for CASSSGPLAKLFF. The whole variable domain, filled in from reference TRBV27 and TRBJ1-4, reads EAQVTQNPRYLITVTGKKLTVTCSQNMNHEYMSWYRQDPGLGLRQIYYSMNVEVTDKGDVPEGYKVSRKEKRNFPLILESPSPNQTSLYFCASSSGPLAKLFFGSGTQLSVL.

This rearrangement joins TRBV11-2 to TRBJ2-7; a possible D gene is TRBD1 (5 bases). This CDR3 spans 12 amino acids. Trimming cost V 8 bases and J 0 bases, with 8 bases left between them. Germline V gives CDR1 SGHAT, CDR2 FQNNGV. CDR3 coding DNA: TGTGCCAGCGGGGCGGCCTCCTACGAGCAGTACTTC. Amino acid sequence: CASGAASYEQYF.

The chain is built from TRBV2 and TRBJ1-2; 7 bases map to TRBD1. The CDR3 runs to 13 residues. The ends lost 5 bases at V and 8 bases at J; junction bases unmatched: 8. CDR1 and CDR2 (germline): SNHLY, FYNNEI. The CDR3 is CASSITGAEGYTF. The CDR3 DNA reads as TGTGCCAGCAGTATTACAGGGGCGGAAGGCTACACCTTC.

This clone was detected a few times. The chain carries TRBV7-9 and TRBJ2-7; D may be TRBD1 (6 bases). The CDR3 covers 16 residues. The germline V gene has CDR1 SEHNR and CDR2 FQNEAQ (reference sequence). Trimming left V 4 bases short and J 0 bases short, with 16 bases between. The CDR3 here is CASSSGQLPSSYEQYF. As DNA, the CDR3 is TGTGCCAGCAGCTCCGGACAGTTGCCGAGCTCCTACGAGCAGTACTTC.

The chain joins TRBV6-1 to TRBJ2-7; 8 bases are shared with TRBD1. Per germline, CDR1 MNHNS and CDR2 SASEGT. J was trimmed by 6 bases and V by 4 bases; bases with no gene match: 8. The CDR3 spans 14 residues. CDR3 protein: CASSVTGGSSEQYF. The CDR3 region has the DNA TGTGCCAGCAGTGTCACAGGGGGGTCTAGCGAGCAGTACTTC.

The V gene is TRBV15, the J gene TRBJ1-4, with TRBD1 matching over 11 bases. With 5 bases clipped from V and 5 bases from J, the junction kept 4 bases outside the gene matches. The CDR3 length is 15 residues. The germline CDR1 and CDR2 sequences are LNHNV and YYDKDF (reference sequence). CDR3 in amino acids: CATSPRTGGNEKLFF. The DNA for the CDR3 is TGTGCCACCAGCCCCCGGACAGGGGGCAATGAAAAACTGTTTTTT.

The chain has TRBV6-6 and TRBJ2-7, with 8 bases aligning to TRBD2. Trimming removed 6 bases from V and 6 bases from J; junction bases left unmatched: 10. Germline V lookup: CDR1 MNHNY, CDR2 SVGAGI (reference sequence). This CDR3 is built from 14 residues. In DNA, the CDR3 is TGTGCCAGCAGCCCCGGGACTAGGGAGCCCGAGCAGTACTTC. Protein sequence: CASSPGTREPEQYF.

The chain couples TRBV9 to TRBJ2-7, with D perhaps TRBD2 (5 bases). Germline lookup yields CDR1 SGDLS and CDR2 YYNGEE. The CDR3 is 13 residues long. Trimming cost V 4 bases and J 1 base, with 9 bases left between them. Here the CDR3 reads CASSLGESYEQYF. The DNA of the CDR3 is TGTGCCAGCAGCCTGGGAGAGTCCTACGAGCAGTACTTC.